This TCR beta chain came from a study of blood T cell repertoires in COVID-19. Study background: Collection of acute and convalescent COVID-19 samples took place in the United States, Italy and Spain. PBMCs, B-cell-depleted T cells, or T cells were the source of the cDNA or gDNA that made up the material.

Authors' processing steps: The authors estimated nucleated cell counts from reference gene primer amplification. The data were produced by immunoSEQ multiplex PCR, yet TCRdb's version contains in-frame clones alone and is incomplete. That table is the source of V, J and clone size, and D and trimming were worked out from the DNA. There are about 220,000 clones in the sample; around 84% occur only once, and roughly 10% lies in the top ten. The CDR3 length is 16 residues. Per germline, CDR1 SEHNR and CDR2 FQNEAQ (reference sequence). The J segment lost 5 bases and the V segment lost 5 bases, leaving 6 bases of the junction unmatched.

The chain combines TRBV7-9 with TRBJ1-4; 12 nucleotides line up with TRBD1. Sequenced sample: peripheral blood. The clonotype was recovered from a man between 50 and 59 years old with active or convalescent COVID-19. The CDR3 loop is CASSPGTGGLNEKLFF. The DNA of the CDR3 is TGTGCCAGCAGCCCAGGGACAGGGGGCTTGAATGAAAAACTGTTTTTT.